These 9 T cell receptor beta chains share one sample of origin, sequenced in a study of shared clonotypes between healthy human individuals. Method: immunoSEQ multiplex PCR; TCRdb's copy keeps in-frame clones and lacks some. The profile covers some 2.1 million clones, with 95% appearing a single time and 0.1% to 0.15% taken by the ten largest. The specimen was naive CD4+ T cells sorted from blood. Specified subset: CD45RA+ positively selected. The receptors shown here come from a young man in good health.

This chain uses TRBV9 with TRBJ2-7; D remains unclear. Trimming took off 3 bases at V and 4 bases at J, with 14 bases between the two ends. The CDR3 has 14 residues. Germline CDR1 SGDLS, CDR2 YYNGEE. This CDR3 reads CASSAAAGNYEQYF. CDR3 nucleotides: TGTGCCAGCAGCGCCGCGGCAGGAAATTACGAGCAGTACTTC.

The chain is built from TRBV13 and TRBJ2-5; 12 positions agree with TRBD2. The CDR3 has 15 residues. J gave up 5 bases and V 5 bases, and 6 bases lay outside the gene matches. Per germline, CDR1 PRHDT and CDR2 FYEKMQ (reference sequence). The CDR3 here is CASSPSSGRGETQYF. CDR3 coding DNA: TGTGCCAGCAGCCCATCTAGCGGGAGGGGTGAGACCCAGTACTTC. Full variable domain (outside the CDR3, taken from reference TRBV13 and TRBJ2-5): AAGVIQSPRHLIKEKRETATLKCYPIPRHDTVYWYQQGPGQDPQFLISFYEKMQSDKGSIPDRFSAQQFSDYHSELNMSSLELGDSALYFCASSPSSGRGETQYFGPGTRLLVL.

The CDR3 nucleotides are TGTGCCTTCGGACAGACCTCCTACGAGCAGTACTTC. It codes for CAFGQTSYEQYF. V usage is TRBV30 and J usage is TRBJ2-7, with a possible D match to TRBD1 (6 bases). This CDR3 region has 12 residues. Trimming stripped 7 bases from V and 0 bases from J, with 10 bases between. From germline, CDR1 is GTSNPN and CDR2 SVGIG (reference sequence).

The chain joins TRBV29-1 to TRBJ2-7; 10 bases match TRBD1. CDR1 is SQVTM and CDR2 is ANQGSEA in the germline V gene. V was clipped by 5 bases and J by 6 bases; unmatched bases: 7. The CDR3 length is 13 residues. The CDR3 loop reads CSVPGQGTPEQYF. In nucleotides, the CDR3 is TGCAGCGTTCCGGGACAGGGGACTCCCGAGCAGTACTTC.

The chain recombines TRBV10-3 with TRBJ2-3; D remains ambiguous. Germline CDR1 reads ENHRY; CDR2 reads SYGVKD. The CDR3 extends over 13 amino acids. The ends were cut back, 7 bases at V and 2 bases at J, with 10 bases in the middle. CDR3 amino acids: CAITASPTDTQYF. CDR3 coding DNA: TGTGCCATCACTGCTAGTCCCACAGATACGCAGTATTTT.

The chain combines TRBV2 with TRBJ2-7; TRBD1 might be the D (6 bases). The CDR3 runs 14 residues. CDR1 SNHLY and CDR2 FYNNEI come from the germline V gene. Trimming took 6 bases from V and 5 from J, leaving 17 bases between them. CDR3 bases: TGTGCCAGCAGGAACCGGGACAACCTAAACGAGCAGTACTTC. Protein: CASRNRDNLNEQYF.

The chain employs TRBV7-2 and TRBJ2-5; tentative D call: TRBD1 (6 bases). The CDR3 sequence is 14 residues long. Germline values: CDR1 SGHTA, CDR2 FQGNSA. V was shortened by 1 base and J by 7 bases, with 13 bases between the two germline ends. The CDR3 sequence is CASSLVAGAATQYF. The CDR3, as DNA: TGTGCCAGCAGCTTAGTCGCAGGGGCCGCGACCCAGTACTTC.

The genes are TRBV4-1 and TRBJ2-2; D unresolved. This CDR3 has 16 amino acids. V lost 1 base and J lost 1, with 10 bases in between. The germline V gene encodes CDR1 MGHRA and CDR2 YSYEKL. CDR3 DNA: TGCGCCAGCAGCCAAGCTGCCACAGTGAACACCGGGGAGCTGTTTTTT. Its translation is CASSQAATVNTGELFF.

The CDR3 sequence: CASRVAASYNEQFF. CDR3 nucleotide sequence: TGCGCCAGCAGGGTAGCGGCTTCCTACAATGAGCAGTTCTTC. The genes are TRBV10-2 and TRBJ2-1, with a tentative D call TRBD2 (6 bases). The CDR3 contains 14 residues. The V end lost 6 bases, the J end lost 1 base, and 10 bases lay between the germline ends. CDR1 is WSHSY and CDR2 is SAAADI in the germline V gene.